This T cell receptor beta chain comes out of a study of T-cell memory formation after mild COVID-19. TCRdb used MiXCR to reprocess the 5' RACE reads, holding one entry per CDR3 protein. This table holds around 150,000 distinct CDR3 sequences, around 30% found once. This clonotype occurred a few times. The receptor's source is an adult woman who had mild COVID-19 (a few samples of this study predate the infection). Cell type and time point are not known. Sequenced: PBMCs or a T cell subset sorted from them (not recorded which).

CDR3 residues: CASSFSTYGYTF. The CDR3, as DNA: TGCGCCAGCAGCTTTTCTACCTATGGCTACACCTTC. This chain connects TRBV5-1 to TRBJ1-2; D not certain. Trimming left V 2 bases short and J 4 bases short, with 6 bases between. In germline, CDR1 is SGHRS, CDR2 YFSETQ. CDR3 size: 12 residues.